This T cell receptor (beta chain) was captured in a study of T cells in Graves' hyperthyroidism and ophthalmopathy. This clonotype was observed at least ten times. Its matching antigen is unknown. Trimming shortened V by 0 bases and J by 4 bases, and 10 bases separated the two germline ends. Germline CDR1 is SGHRS and CDR2 is YFSETQ. CDR3 length: 14 residues. At least 3 on the Clinical Activity Score was recorded for ophthalmopathy patients, who also had NOSPECS grade at least 4 and duration under 3 months. The study excluded patients with uncontrolled infection, other autoimmune disease, pregnancy or lactation. Clinical symptoms, serum thyroxine, TRAb, thyroid ultrasound and orbital computed tomography established diagnosis. The study, taken as a whole, reports: Also found in blood were most expanded thyroid clonotypes above 0.001.

Researchers amplified the TCR beta CDR3 regions from RNA transcripts. HTBI primers were employed in a first-round RT-PCR of the TCR CDR3. A single record per CDR3 protein comes from TCRdb applying MiXCR to the multiplex PCR reads. The sample contains 450,000 to 550,000 distinct CDR3 sequences, around a quarter of which appear only once. V is TRBV5-1 and J is TRBJ1-2; TRBD1 is a possible D gene (6 bases). The sequence was collected from a woman aged 25-40 years with Graves' ophthalmopathy. The sample comprised blood. In nucleotides, the CDR3 is TGCGCCAGCAGCTTGGGCGACAGGACCTATGGCTACACCTTC. Residues: CASSLGDRTYGYTF.